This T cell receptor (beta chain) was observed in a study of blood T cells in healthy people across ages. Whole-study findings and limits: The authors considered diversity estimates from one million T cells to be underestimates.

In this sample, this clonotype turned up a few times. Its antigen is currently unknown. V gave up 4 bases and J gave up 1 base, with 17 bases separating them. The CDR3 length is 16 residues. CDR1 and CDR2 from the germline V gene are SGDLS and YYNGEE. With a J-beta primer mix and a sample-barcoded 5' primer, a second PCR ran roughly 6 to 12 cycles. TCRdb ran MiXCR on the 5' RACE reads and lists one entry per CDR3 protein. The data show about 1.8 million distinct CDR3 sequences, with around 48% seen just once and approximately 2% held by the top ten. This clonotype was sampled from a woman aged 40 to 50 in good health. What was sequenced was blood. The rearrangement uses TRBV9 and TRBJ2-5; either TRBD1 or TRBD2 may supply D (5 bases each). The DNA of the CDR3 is TGTGCCAGCAGCAAGTTCGGGGCCGATATCCAAGAGACCCAGTACTTC. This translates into CASSKFGADIQETQYF.